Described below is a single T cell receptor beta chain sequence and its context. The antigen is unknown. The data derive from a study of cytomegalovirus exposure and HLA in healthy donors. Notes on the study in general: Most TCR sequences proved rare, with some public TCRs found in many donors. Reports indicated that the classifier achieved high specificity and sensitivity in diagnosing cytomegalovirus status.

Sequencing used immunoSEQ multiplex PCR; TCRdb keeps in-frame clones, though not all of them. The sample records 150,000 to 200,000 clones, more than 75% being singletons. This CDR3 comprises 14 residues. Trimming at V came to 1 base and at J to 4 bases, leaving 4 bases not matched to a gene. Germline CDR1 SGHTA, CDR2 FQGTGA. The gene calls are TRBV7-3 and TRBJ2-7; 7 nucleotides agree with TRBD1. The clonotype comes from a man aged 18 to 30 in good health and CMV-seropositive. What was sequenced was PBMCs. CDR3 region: CASSLRPGGYEQYF. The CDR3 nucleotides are TGTGCCAGCAGCTTAAGGCCAGGGGGATACGAGCAGTACTTC.